These T cell receptor beta chains were read from a single sample in a study of blood T cells in healthy people across ages. TCRdb passed the 5' RACE reads through MiXCR, listing each CDR3 protein once. Of 350,000 to 450,000 distinct CDR3 sequences in the sample, about half are singletons; the top ten hold 51%. Sequencing was carried out using blood. These receptor sequences come from a man between 60 and 75 years old in good health. The CDR3 runs from the conserved cysteine through the conserved F or W. Fields, in order: V gene, D gene, clone size, J gene, CDR3 protein, CDR3 DNA. A D gene is named only where the DNA matches it firmly. A clone size is listed for some rows: how often the clone was seen (once, few, many), or a class if it is expanded.

TRBV28	TRBD1	-	TRBJ1-5	CASSLTGAGNQPQHF	TGTGCCAGCAGTTTGACAGGGGCGGGGAATCAGCCCCAGCATTTT
TRBV7-9	-	-	TRBJ2-7	CASSPENLDFEQYF	TGTGCCAGCAGCCCAGAAAATCTTGACTTCGAGCAGTACTTC
TRBV28	-	few	TRBJ1-2	CASKRDINYGYTF	TGTGCCAGCAAACGAGACATCAACTATGGCTACACCTTC
TRBV7-2	-	-	TRBJ2-2	CASSFVTGALFF	TGTGCCAGCAGCTTTGTGACCGGGGCGCTGTTTTTT
TRBV7-9	TRBD2	-	TRBJ2-1	CASSPSGGRAIEQFF	TGTGCCAGCAGCCCCAGCGGGGGTAGGGCCATTGAGCAGTTCTTC
TRBV3-1	-	-	TRBJ2-1	CASSQGTFNEQFF	TGTGCCAGCAGCCAAGGGACCTTTAATGAGCAGTTCTTC
TRBV10-3	TRBD1	-	TRBJ2-2	CASRQGESAGELFF	TGTGCCAGCCGACAGGGGGAATCTGCCGGGGAGCTGTTTTTT
TRBV6-2/TRBV6-3	-	-	TRBJ2-3	CASSYSTGAPDTQYF	TGTGCCAGCAGTTACTCGACTGGGGCCCCAGATACGCAGTATTTT
TRBV25-1	TRBD1	-	TRBJ2-5	CASSETGVLTGETQYF	TGTGCCAGCAGTGAGACAGGGGTCTTAACGGGGGAGACCCAGTACTTC
TRBV20-1	-	-	TRBJ2-7	CSAPRGGSYEQYF	TGCAGTGCTCCCAGGGGTGGCTCCTACGAGCAGTACTTC
TRBV20-1	-	-	TRBJ1-5	CSARDVNQPQHF	TGCAGTGCTAGAGACGTAAATCAGCCCCAGCATTTT
TRBV5-1	-	few	TRBJ2-1	CASSLGFNNEQFF	TGCGCCAGCAGCTTGGGCTTCAACAATGAGCAGTTCTTC
TRBV29-1	-	-	TRBJ1-1	CSVLYNRGTEAFF	TGCAGCGTTTTGTACAACCGAGGGACTGAAGCTTTCTTT
TRBV11-2	TRBD1	many	TRBJ2-7	CASSQFRDRGAEQYF	TGTGCCAGCAGCCAATTCCGGGACAGGGGTGCCGAGCAGTACTTC
TRBV28	-	few	TRBJ2-5	CASSTRGVETQYF	TGTGCCAGCAGTACTCGGGGCGTAGAGACCCAGTACTTC
TRBV20-1	-	few	TRBJ1-2	CSAREGISQTANYGYTF	TGCAGTGCTAGAGAGGGGATCTCTCAGACAGCCAACTATGGCTACACCTTC
TRBV11-2	-	once	TRBJ2-1	CASSLGGRGYSYNEQFF	TGTGCCAGCAGCTTAGGGGGGCGGGGGTACTCCTACAATGAGCAGTTCTTC
TRBV24-1	-	once	TRBJ2-3	CATSDLSGTSTDTQYF	TGTGCCACCAGTGACCTGAGCGGGACAAGCACAGATACGCAGTATTTT
TRBV20-1	TRBD1	medium-sized	TRBJ2-7	CSARRTGAYEQYF	TGCAGTGCTAGGAGGACAGGGGCCTACGAGCAGTACTTC
TRBV4-2	-	many	TRBJ2-7	CASSQDIGDYYEQYF	TGTGCCAGCAGCCAAGATATCGGGGATTACTACGAGCAGTACTTC
TRBV18	-	few	TRBJ2-7	CASSPKANLPSYEQYF	TGTGCCAGCTCACCGAAAGCAAACTTACCCTCCTACGAGCAGTACTTC